Sequencing of this T cell receptor (beta chain) was carried out in a study of OX40 agonist ivuxolimab in advanced cancers. Study context: The patients' treatment was ivuxolimab, an agonistic anti-OX40 (CD134) antibody. The eligibility criteria allowed prior anti-PD-1, anti-PD-L1 or anti-CTLA-4 therapy, and under 50% had some.

The CDR3 covers 13 residues. V lost 5 bases and J 1 base, leaving 6 bases between the germline ends. CDR1 MRHNA and CDR2 SNTAGT come from the germline V gene. This clone was recorded a few times. Clones were read by immunoSEQ multiplex PCR, and TCRdb kept only the in-frame ones, dropping some. This repertoire shows around 48,000 clones, around 77% found once; its top ten account for more than 2.5%. This chain uses TRBV6-4 with TRBJ1-5, with D uncertain. Sequenced material: CD4+ or CD8+ T cells sorted from blood, taken in a trial of the OX40 agonist ivuxolimab. The sequence came from an adult with an advanced solid tumor such as melanoma, head and neck, liver or kidney cancer. This CDR3 is CASSPESNQPQHF. For the CDR3, the DNA is TGTGCCAGCAGTCCAGAAAGCAATCAGCCCCAGCATTTT.